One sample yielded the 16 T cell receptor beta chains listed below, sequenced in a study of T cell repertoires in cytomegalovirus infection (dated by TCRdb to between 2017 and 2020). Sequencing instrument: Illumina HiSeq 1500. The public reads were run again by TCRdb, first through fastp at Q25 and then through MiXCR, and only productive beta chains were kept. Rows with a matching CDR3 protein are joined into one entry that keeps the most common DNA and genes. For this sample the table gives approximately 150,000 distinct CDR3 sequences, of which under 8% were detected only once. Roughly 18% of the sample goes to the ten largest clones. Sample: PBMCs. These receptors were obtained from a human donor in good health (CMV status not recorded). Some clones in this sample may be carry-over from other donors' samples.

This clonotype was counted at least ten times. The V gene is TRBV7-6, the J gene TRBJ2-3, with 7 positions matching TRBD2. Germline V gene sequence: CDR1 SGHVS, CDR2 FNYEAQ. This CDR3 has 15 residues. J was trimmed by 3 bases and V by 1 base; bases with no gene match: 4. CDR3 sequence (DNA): TGTGCCAGCAGCTTAGATCTAGCGGCGACAGATACGCAGTATTTT. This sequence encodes CASSLDLAATDTQYF.

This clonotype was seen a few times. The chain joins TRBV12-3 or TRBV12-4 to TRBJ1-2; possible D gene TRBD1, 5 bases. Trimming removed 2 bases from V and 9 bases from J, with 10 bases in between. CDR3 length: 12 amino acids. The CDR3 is CASSLTGASYTF. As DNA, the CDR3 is TGTGCCAGCAGTTTAACTGGGGCGAGCTACACCTTC.

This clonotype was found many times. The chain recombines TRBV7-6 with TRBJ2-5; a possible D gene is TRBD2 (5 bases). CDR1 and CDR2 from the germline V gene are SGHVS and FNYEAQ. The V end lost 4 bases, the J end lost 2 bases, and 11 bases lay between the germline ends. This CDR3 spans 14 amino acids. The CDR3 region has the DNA TGTGCCAGCAGCTCGATAGCGCCTCAAGAGACCCAGTACTTC. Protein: CASSSIAPQETQYF.

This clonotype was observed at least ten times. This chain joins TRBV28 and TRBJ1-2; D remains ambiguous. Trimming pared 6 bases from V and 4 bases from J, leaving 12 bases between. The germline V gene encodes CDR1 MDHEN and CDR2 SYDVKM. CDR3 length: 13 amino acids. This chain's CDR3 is CASSYLWGYGYTF. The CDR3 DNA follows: TGTGCCAGCAGCTACCTATGGGGCTATGGCTACACCTTC.

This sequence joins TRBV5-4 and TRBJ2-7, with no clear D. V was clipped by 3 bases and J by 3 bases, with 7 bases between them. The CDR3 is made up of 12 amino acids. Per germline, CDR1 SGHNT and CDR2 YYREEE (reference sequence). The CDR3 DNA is TGTGCCAGCAGCTCCGAGGACTACGAGCAGTACTTC. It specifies CASSSEDYEQYF.

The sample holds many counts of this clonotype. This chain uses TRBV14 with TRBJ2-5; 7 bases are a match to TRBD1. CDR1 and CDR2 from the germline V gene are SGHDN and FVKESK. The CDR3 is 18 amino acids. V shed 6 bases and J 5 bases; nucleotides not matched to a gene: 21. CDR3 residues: CASSPRTQRQGAYETQYF. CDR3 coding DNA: TGTGCCAGCAGTCCCCGCACCCAACGACAGGGCGCCTATGAGACCCAGTACTTC. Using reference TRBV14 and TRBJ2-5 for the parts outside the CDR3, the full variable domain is EAGVTQFPSHSVIEKGQTVTLRCDPISGHDNLYWYRRVMGKEIKFLLHFVKESKQDESGMPNNRFLAERTGGTYSTLKVQPAELEDSGVYFCASSPRTQRQGAYETQYFGPGTRLLVL.

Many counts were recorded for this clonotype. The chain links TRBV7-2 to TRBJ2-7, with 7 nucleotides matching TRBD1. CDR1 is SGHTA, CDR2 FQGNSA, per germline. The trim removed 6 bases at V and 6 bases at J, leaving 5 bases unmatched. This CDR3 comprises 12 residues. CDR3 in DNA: TGTGCCAGCAGTCCGACAGGGCTCGAGCAGTACTTC. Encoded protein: CASSPTGLEQYF.

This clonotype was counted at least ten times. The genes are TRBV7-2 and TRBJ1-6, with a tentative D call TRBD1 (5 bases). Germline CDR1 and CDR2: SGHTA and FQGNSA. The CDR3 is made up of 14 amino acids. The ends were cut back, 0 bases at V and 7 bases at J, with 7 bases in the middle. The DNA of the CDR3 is TGTGCCAGCAGCTTAGCTAACAGGAATTCACCCCTCCACTTT. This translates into CASSLANRNSPLHF.

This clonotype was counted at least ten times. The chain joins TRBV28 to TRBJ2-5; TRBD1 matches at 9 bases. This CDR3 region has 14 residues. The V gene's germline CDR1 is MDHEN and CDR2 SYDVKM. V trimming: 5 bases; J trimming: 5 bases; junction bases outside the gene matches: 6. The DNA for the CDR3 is TGTGCCAGCAGTGCCACCGACAGGGGGGAGACCCAGTACTTC. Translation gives CASSATDRGETQYF.

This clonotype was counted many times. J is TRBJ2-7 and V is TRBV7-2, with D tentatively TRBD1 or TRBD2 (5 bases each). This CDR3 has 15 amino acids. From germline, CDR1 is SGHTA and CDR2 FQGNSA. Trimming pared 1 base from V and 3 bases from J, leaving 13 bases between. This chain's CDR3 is CASSLGGGFIYEQYF. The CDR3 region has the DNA TGTGCCAGCAGCTTAGGGGGCGGGTTTATCTACGAGCAGTACTTC.

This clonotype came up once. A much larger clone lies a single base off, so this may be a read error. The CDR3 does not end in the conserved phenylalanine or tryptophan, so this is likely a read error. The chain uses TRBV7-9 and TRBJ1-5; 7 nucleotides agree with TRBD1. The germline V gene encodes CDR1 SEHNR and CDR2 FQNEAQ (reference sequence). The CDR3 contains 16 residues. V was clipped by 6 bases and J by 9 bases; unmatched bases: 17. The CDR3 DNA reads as TGTGCCAGCAGGGGGAAGGGGGGCAACCCAGGGGGGCCCCAGCATTTA. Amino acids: CASRGKGGNPGGPQHL.

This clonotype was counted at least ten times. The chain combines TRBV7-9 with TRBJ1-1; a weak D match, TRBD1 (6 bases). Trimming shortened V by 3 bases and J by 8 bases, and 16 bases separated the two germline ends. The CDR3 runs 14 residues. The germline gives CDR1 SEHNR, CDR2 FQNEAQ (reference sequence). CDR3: CASSFNREAAEAFF. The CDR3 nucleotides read TGTGCCAGCAGCTTCAACAGGGAGGCAGCCGAAGCTTTCTTT. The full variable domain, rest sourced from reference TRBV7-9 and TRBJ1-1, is DTGVSQNPRHKITKRGQNVTFRCDPISEHNRLYWYRQTLGQGPEFLTYFQNEAQLEKSRLLSDRFSAERPKGSFSTLEIQRTEQGDSAMYLCASSFNREAAEAFFGQGTRLTVV.

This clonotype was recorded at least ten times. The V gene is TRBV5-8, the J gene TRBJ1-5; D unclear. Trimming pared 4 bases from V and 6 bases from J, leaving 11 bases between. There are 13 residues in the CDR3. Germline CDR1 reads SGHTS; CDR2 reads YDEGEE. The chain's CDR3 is CASSGATRQPQHF. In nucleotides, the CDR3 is TGTGCCAGCAGCGGCGCGACTCGTCAGCCCCAGCATTTT.

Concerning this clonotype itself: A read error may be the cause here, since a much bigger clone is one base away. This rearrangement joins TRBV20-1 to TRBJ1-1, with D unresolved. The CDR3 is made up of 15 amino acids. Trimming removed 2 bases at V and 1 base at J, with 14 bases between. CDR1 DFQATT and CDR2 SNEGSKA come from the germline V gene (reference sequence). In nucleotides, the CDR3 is TGCAGTGCTAGAAATTTTTGGAGGGAGAACACTGAAGCTTTCTTT. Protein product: CSARNFWRENTEAFF.

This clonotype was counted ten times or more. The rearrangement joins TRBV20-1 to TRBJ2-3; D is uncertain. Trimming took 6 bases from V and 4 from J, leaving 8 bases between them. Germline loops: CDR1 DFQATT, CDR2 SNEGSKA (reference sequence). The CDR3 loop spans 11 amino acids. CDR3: CSAEASDTQYF. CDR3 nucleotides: TGCAGTGCGGAAGCCTCAGATACGCAGTATTTT.

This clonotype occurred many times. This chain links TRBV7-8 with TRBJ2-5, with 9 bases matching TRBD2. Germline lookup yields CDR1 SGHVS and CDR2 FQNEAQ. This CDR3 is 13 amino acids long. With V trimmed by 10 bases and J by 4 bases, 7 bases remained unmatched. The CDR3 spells CATKIAGVETQYF. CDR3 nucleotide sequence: TGTGCCACCAAAATAGCGGGGGTAGAGACCCAGTACTTC.